This T cell receptor (beta chain) was sequenced in a study of shared T cell receptors in the human thymus. TCRdb's table, derived via immunoSEQ multiplex PCR, lists solely in-frame clones and lacks some. The table lists about 660,000 clones, 85% to 90% of them singletons, with over 0.008% in the top ten. This clone came up a few times. This sample also appeared in a second study, on human thymus T cells.

The TCR was taken from a boy under two years old with a congenital heart defect. Material: thymocytes.

The CDR3 spells CASSEGLWVEQFF. CDR3 coding DNA: TGTGCCAGCAGTGAGGGCCTTTGGGTGGAGCAGTTCTTC. The rearrangement links TRBV25-1 to TRBJ2-1; D gene ambiguous. The V end was cut by 3 bases, the J end by 10 bases, with 13 bases between. The CDR3 has 13 residues. Germline CDR1 is MGHDK and CDR2 is SYGVNS.